This T cell receptor beta chain was sequenced during a study of technical replicates of blood from a handful of donors. The method was immunoSEQ multiplex PCR; TCRdb's version includes in-frame clones alone and lacks a portion of them. The sample records tens of thousands of clones, 90% to 95% being singletons. Germline CDR1 and CDR2: SGHRS and YFSETQ. With 4 bases removed from V and 1 base from J, the gap between germline ends came to 11 bases. CDR3 length equals 14 residues. The V gene is TRBV5-1, the J gene TRBJ1-2, with D possibly matching TRBD1 (5 bases). Sequenced sample: T cells isolated from PBMCs. The sequence was collected from a human donor in good health. The CDR3, as DNA: TGCGCCAGCAGCACTGACAGTGTTAACTATGGCTACACCTTC. It translates to CASSTDSVNYGYTF.